The T cell receptor beta chain described here comes from a study of blood T cell repertoires in COVID-19. Background on the study: COVID-19 samples collected from the United States, Italy and Spain covered acute and convalescent phases. In each case, the material was cDNA or gDNA derived from T cells, B-cell-depleted T cells, or PBMCs.

Methods used by the authors: Amplification of reference gene primers provided the estimated nucleated cell counts. Repertoires were generated with immunoSEQ multiplex PCR, while TCRdb's copy carries only in-frame clones and drops some. V and J calls plus clone size are reproduced from that table; the DNA served to infer D and trimming. The table lists under 90,000 clones, roughly 77% of them singletons, with roughly 5.6% in the top ten. This clonotype originated in a man in his fifties with active or convalescent COVID-19. The sample consisted of peripheral blood.

In nucleotides, the CDR3 is TGTGCCAGCAGTGAGGGGGGGGCGCCGGAGTACAATGAGCAGTTCTTC. Protein sequence: CASSEGGAPEYNEQFF. This chain links TRBV6-4 with TRBJ2-1; TRBD2 is a possible D gene (7 bases). Looked up from germline, CDR1 is MRHNA and CDR2 is SNTAGT. The CDR3 runs to 16 residues. Trimming took 3 bases from V and 4 from J, leaving 16 bases between them.